This T cell receptor beta chain is from a study of T cell responses to AZD1222 COVID-19 vaccine. Study-level results: White British donors predominated, females outnumbered males, and clonal diversity was possibly underestimated. No repertoire was sampled before or during the peak T cell response, only after it.

Concerning this clone: Antigen: not known.

The CDR3 spans 15 residues. The ends lost 6 bases at V and 5 bases at J; junction bases unmatched: 13. The germline V gene has CDR1 SQVTM and CDR2 ANQGSEA. Measured with immunoSEQ multiplex PCR; TCRdb has only the in-frame clones, and not every one. The sample yields 100,000 to 150,000 clones, roughly nine tenths seen once. This sequence originates from an adult in good health. The chain employs TRBV29-1 and TRBJ2-7; 10 positions match TRBD1. This specimen was peripheral blood, taken on day 0 of AZD1222 vaccination. The CDR3 is CSVTPGQGLPNEQYF. In DNA form, the CDR3 reads TGCAGCGTCACACCGGGACAGGGGTTACCTAACGAGCAGTACTTC.